This T cell receptor beta chain was captured in a study of blood T cell repertoires in COVID-19. Concerning this clone: This sample also contains other DNA sequences that code for the same CDR3.

How the authors handled the data: Reference gene primer amplification gave estimated nucleated cell counts. The assay was immunoSEQ multiplex PCR, and TCRdb's table has in-frame clones only and misses some. From that table come the V and J calls and clone size; the DNA was used to work out D and trimming. There are 55,000 to 70,000 clones in the sample; more than 70% occur only once, and less than 7% lies in the top ten. V was cut by 3 bases and J by 4 bases, with 5 bases left in between. In germline, CDR1 is KGHDR, CDR2 SFDVKD. The CDR3 runs 12 residues. This chain connects TRBV24-1 to TRBJ1-2; D is uncertain. The clonotype comes from a man between 60 and 70 years old with active or convalescent COVID-19. The specimen was peripheral blood. CDR3 sequence: CATSDAGYGYTF. CDR3 bases: TGTGCCACCAGTGATGCCGGCTATGGCTACACCTTC.